This is a list of T cell receptor beta chains from one sample in a study of T-cell reconstitution after alpha-beta-depleted transplantation in children. TCRdb reprocessed the PCR reads via MiXCR and lists one record per CDR3 protein. The table includes 440,000 or so distinct CDR3 sequences, 43% detected once. The sample here was PBMCs, taken before TCRalphabeta/CD19-depleted stem cell transplant. These receptors originate from a girl aged 2-10 years with aplastic anemia, due to receive a stem cell transplant. Both conserved end residues are part of each CDR3.

>TRBV20-1|TRBJ1-6
CSARDPRTGNNSPLHF
>TRBV5-1|TRBJ1-1
CASSWGGVETEAFF
>TRBV20-1|TRBJ1-5
CSAARTGGIQPQHF
>TRBV5-5|TRBJ2-7
CASSSAGIEQYF
>TRBV6-1|TRBJ2-3
CASRTLAGGPDTQYF
>TRBV9|TRBJ2-3
CASSALSTDTQYF
>TRBV9|TRBJ2-1
CASSVAFGQGDYNEQFF
>TRBV7-9|TRBJ2-1
CASSLTLGGHNEQFF
>TRBV3-1|TRBJ2-7
CASSKHQDRAAYEQYF
>TRBV27|TRBJ2-2
CATSELLNTGELFF
>TRBV27|TRBJ2-3
CASSFWARDTQYF
>TRBV28|TRBJ2-2
CAQGSGTGELFF
>TRBV7-2|TRBJ2-7
CASSLAQRLHEQYF
>TRBV2|TRBJ1-2
CASSPDRTGYTF
>TRBV3-1|TRBJ1-6
CASSLQSGVHSPLHF
>TRBV5-1|TRBJ1-1
CASTKQTGGTEAFF
>TRBV4-2|TRBJ2-2
CASSQETANTGELFF
>TRBV12-3/TRBV12-4|TRBJ2-1
CASSRLPGTAYNEQFF
>TRBV25-1|TRBJ2-3
CASSEGLISTDTQYF
>TRBV10-3|TRBJ2-1
CAISERYGSGGLGNEQFF
>TRBV5-1|TRBJ2-2
CASSEGGDGELFF
>TRBV7-9|TRBJ2-2
CASSLRTPNTGELFF
>TRBV21-1|TRBJ1-5
CASSSQWDKGLLQHF
>TRBV12-3/TRBV12-4|TRBJ1-1
CASSGGTGAFF
>TRBV12-3/TRBV12-4|TRBJ2-1
CASSSFASAGEDNEQFF